The TCR beta chain under discussion was sequenced for a study of blood T cell repertoires in COVID-19. Study context: Specimens from acute and convalescent COVID-19 originated in the United States, Italy and Spain. The cDNA or gDNA used as material had been derived from T cells, B-cell-depleted T cells, or PBMCs.

CDR3 length: 16 amino acids. V shed 1 base and J 3 bases; nucleotides not matched to a gene: 8. The germline V gene encodes CDR1 SGHRS and CDR2 YFSETQ. Authors' processing steps: Cell counts per sample came from amplifying reference gene primers. Assay used: immunoSEQ multiplex PCR; TCRdb lists only in-frame clones, some missing. V and J calls and clone size follow that table, whereas D and trimming were derived from the DNA. The sample lists about 52,000 clones; 85% to 90% were seen once. The sequencing sample was made of peripheral blood. V and J are TRBV5-1 and TRBJ2-5, with 8 bases lining up with TRBD2. The TCR sequence derives from a man in his sixties or seventies with acute or convalescent COVID-19. This CDR3 reads CASSLNQRETKETQYF. CDR3 DNA sequence: TGCGCCAGCAGCTTGAACCAGCGGGAGACTAAAGAGACCCAGTACTTC.